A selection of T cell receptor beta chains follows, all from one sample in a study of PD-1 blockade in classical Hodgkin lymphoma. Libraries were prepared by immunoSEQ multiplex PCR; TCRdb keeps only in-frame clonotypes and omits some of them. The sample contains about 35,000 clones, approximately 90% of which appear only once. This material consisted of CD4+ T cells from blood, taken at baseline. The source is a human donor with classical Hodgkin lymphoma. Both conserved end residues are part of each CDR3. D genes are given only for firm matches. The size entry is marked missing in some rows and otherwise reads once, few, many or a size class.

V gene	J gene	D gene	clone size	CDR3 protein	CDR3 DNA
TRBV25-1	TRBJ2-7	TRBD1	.	CASSELYRGTAYEQYF	TGTGCCAGCAGTGAATTATACAGGGGAACTGCGTACGAGCAGTACTTC
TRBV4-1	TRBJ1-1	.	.	CASSQDRQGYTEAFF	TGCGCCAGCAGCCAAGATCGCCAGGGATACACTGAAGCTTTCTTT
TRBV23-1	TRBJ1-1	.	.	CASSQCTTNTEAFF	TGCGCCAGCAGTCAGTGTACAACGAACACTGAAGCTTTCTTT
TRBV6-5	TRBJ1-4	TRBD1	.	CASSYRQGNEKLFF	TGTGCCAGCAGTTATAGACAGGGGAATGAAAAACTGTTTTTT
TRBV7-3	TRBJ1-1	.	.	CASSMGGSNTEAFF	TGTGCCAGCAGCATGGGAGGCAGTAACACTGAAGCTTTCTTT
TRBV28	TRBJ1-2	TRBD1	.	CASSSDRGIYGYTF	TGTGCCAGCAGTTCAGACAGGGGGATCTATGGCTACACCTTC
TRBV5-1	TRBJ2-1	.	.	CASSLDRVGEQFF	TGCGCCAGCAGCTTGGACAGGGTCGGTGAGCAGTTCTTC
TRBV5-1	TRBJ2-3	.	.	CASSSPSLGTDTQYF	TGCGCCAGCAGCTCGCCCTCCTTAGGCACAGATACGCAGTATTTT
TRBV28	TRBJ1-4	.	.	CASSSPTGRGGEKLFF	TGTGCCAGCAGTTCGCCGACCGGGAGAGGGGGTGAAAAACTGTTTTTT
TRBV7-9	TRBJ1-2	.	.	CASSSSGTRTNYGYTF	TGTGCCAGCAGCTCCAGTGGGACAAGAACCAACTATGGCTACACCTTC
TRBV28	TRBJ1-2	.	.	CASSLTTSNYGYTF	TGTGCCAGCAGCCTAACGACATCTAACTATGGCTACACCTTC
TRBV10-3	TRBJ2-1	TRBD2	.	CAISALLAGGANEQFF	TGTGCCATCAGTGCCCTGCTAGCGGGAGGAGCGAATGAGCAGTTCTTC
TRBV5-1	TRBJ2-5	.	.	CASSANRETQYF	TGCGCCAGCAGCGCCAACAGGGAGACCCAGTACTTC
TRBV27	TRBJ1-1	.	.	CASAFRWGAVEAFF	TGTGCCAGCGCCTTCCGGTGGGGGGCCGTTGAAGCTTTCTTT
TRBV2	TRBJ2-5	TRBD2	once	CASSDLAGRGQTQYF	TGTGCCAGCAGTGACCTAGCGGGACGAGGGCAGACCCAGTACTTC
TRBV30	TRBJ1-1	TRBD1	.	CAWSAGQLDPAFF	TGTGCCTGGAGTGCGGGACAGCTTGACCCCGCTTTCTTT
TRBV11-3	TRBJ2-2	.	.	CASSLGDTGELFF	TGTGCCAGCAGCTTAGGGGACACCGGGGAGCTGTTTTTT